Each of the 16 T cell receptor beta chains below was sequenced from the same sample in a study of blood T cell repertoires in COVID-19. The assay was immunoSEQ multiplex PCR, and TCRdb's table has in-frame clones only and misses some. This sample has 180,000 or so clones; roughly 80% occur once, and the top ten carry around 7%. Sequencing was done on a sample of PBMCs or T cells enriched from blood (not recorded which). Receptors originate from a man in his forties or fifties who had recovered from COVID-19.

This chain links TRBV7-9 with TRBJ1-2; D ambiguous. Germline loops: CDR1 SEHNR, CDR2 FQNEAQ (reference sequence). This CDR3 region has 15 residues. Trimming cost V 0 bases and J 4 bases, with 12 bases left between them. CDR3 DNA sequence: TGTGCCAGCAGCTTAGCGTCTACCTCGCTCTATGGCTACACCTTC. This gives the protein CASSLASTSLYGYTF.

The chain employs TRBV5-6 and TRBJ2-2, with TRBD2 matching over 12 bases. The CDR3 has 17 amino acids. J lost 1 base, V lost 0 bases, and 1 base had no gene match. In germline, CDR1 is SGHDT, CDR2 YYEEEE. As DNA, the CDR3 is TGTGCCAGCAGCTTGGGACTAGCGGGGGTGAACACCGGGGAGCTGTTTTTT. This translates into CASSLGLAGVNTGELFF.

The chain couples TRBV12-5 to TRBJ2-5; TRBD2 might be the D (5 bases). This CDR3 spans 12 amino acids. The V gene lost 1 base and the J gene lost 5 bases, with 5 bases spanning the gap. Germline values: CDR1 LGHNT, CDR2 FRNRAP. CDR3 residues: CASGLGGETQYF. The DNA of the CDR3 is TGTGCTAGTGGTTTGGGCGGGGAGACCCAGTACTTC.

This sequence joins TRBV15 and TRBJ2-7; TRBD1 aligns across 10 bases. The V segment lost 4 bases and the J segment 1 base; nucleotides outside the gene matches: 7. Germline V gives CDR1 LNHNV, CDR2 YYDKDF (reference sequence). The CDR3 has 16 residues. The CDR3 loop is CATSIRGGQGSYEQYF. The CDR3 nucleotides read TGTGCCACCAGCATCAGGGGGGGACAGGGGTCCTACGAGCAGTACTTC. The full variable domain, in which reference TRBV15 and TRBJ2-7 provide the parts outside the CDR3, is DAMVIQNPRYQVTQFGKPVTLSCSQTLNHNVMYWYQQKSSQAPKLLFHYYDKDFNNEADTPDNFQSRRPNTSFCFLDIRSPGLGDTAMYLCATSIRGGQGSYEQYFGPGTRLTVT.

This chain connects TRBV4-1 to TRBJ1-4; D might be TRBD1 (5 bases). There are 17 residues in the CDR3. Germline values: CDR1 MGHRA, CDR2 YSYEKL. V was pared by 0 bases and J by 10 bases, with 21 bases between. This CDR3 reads CASSQDGIRGGDRKLFF. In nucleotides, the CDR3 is TGCGCCAGCAGCCAAGACGGTATAAGGGGCGGGGATCGAAAACTGTTTTTT.

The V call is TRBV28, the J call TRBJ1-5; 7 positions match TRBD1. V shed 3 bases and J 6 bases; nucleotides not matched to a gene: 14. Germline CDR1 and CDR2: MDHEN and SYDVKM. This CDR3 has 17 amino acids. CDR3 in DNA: TGTGCCAGCAGTTTCGACCTGACAGGGATTGATTTTCAGCCCCAGCATTTT. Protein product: CASSFDLTGIDFQPQHF.

CDR3 loop: CASTKDTGVGTEAFF. DNA for the CDR3: TGTGCCAGCACCAAAGACACAGGAGTCGGGACTGAAGCTTTCTTT. The chain employs TRBV28 and TRBJ1-1; D is perhaps TRBD1 (5 bases). Germline CDR1 reads MDHEN; CDR2 reads SYDVKM. The CDR3 sequence is 15 residues long. Trimming took 7 bases from V and 5 from J, leaving 20 bases between them.

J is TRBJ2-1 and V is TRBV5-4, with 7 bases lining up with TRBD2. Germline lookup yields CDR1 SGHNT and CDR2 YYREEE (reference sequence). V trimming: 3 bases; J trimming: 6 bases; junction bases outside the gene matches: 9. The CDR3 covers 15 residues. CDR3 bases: TGTGCCAGCAGCTGGGACTACCAACAATTCAATGAGCAGTTCTTC. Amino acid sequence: CASSWDYQQFNEQFF.

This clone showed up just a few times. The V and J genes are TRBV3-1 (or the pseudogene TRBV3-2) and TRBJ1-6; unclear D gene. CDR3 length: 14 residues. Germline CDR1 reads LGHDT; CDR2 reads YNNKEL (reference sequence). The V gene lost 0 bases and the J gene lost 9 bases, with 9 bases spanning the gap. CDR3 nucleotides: TGTGCCAGCAGCCAAGATACAGCCATTTCACCCCTCCACTTT. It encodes CASSQDTAISPLHF.

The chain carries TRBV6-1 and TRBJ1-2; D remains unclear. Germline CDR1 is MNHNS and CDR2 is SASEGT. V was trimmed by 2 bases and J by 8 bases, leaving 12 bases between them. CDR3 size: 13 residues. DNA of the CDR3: TGTGCCAGCAGTGAATTCCGGGAGGGCGGCTACACCTTC. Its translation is CASSEFREGGYTF.

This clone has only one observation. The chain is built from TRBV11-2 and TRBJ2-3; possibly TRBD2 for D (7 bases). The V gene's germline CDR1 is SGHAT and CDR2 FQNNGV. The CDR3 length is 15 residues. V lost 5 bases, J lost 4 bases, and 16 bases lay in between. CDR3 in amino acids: CASSSVGGGADTQYF. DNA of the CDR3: TGTGCCAGCAGCAGCGTCGGCGGGGGCGCAGATACGCAGTATTTT.

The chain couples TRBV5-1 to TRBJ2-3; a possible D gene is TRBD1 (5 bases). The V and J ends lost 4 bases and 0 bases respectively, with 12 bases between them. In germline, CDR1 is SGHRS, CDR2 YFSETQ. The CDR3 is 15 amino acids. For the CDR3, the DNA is TGCGCCAGCAGCCTACAGGATTCTAGCACAGATACGCAGTATTTT. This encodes CASSLQDSSTDTQYF.

CDR3 residues: CASSVGSIGQVDGGYTF. CDR3 DNA sequence: TGTGCCAGCAGCGTAGGATCTATCGGACAGGTGGATGGCGGCTACACCTTC. The chain carries TRBV9 and TRBJ1-2, with 7 bases that match TRBD1. The CDR3 has 17 amino acids. V shed 0 bases, J shed 8 bases, and the junction held 16 bases outside the gene matches. In germline, CDR1 is SGDLS, CDR2 YYNGEE.

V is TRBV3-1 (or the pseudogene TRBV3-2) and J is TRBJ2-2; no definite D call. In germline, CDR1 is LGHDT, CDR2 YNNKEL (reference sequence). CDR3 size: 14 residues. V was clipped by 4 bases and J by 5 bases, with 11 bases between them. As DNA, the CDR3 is TGTGCCAGCAGCCCTTACGAGAATACCGGGGAGCTGTTTTTT. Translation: CASSPYENTGELFF.

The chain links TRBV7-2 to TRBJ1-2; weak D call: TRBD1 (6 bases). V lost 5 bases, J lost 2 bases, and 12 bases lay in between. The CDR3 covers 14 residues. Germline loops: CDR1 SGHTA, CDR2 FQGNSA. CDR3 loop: CASSASQGNYGYTF. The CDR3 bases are TGTGCCAGCAGCGCTAGTCAGGGGAACTATGGCTACACCTTC. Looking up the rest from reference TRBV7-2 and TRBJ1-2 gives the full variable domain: GAGVSQSPSNKVTEKGKDVELRCDPISGHTALYWYRQSLGQGLEFLIYFQGNSAPDKSGLPSDRFSAERTGGSVSTLTIQRTQQEDSAVYLCASSASQGNYGYTFGSGTRLTVV.

CDR3 nucleotides: TGTGCCAGCAGTTTCAGACCGGACAATTACTATGGCTACACCTTC. Translation gives CASSFRPDNYYGYTF. The chain joins TRBV27 to TRBJ1-2; TRBD1 is a possible D gene (5 bases). Looked up from germline, CDR1 is MNHEY and CDR2 is SMNVEV (reference sequence). CDR3 length equals 15 residues. The V end was cut by 3 bases, the J end by 3 bases, with 14 bases between.